These 31 T cell receptor beta chains were all obtained from the same sample, sequenced in a study of cytomegalovirus exposure and HLA in healthy donors. 60 Vbeta and 13 Jbeta primers were used in PCR. Some clones are missing from TCRdb's copy, which holds only in-frame ones; the method was immunoSEQ multiplex PCR. Among about 160,000 clones, around 76% were seen once, and the ten largest hold roughly 7.1%. The sequenced sample consisted of PBMCs. These receptors came from a man between 40 and 49 years old in good health and CMV-seropositive.

The J gene is TRBJ2-5, the V gene TRBV5-1, with D possibly matching TRBD2 (7 bases). CDR3 length: 14 residues. Germline V gene data show CDR1 as SGHRS and CDR2 as YFSETQ. Trimming removed 3 bases from V and 4 bases from J, with 13 bases in between. The CDR3 bases are TGCGCCAGCAGCTACTCCGGGGGGCGAGAGACCCAGTACTTC. As protein: CASSYSGGRETQYF.

V and J are TRBV7-3 and TRBJ2-2; TRBD2 aligns across 8 bases. This CDR3 spans 16 amino acids. V was clipped by 3 bases and J by 0 bases; unmatched bases: 3. Per the germline V gene, CDR1 is SGHTA and CDR2 is FQGTGA. The CDR3 coding sequence is TGTGCCAGCAGCTTCGGCGGGGGGCCGAACACCGGGGAGCTGTTTTTT. This sequence encodes CASSFGGGPNTGELFF.

V gene TRBV28 combines with J gene TRBJ2-7, with a possible D match to TRBD1 (6 bases). Germline CDR1 is MDHEN and CDR2 is SYDVKM. V lost 7 bases and J lost 6, with 13 bases in between. The CDR3 is made up of 12 amino acids. The CDR3 DNA reads TGTGCCAGCACCATATCGACAGGCGAGCAGTACTTC. Translation: CASTISTGEQYF.

The V and J genes are TRBV13 and TRBJ2-2, with D uncertain. This CDR3 is built from 13 residues. The V end lost 4 bases, the J end lost 10 bases, and 13 bases lay between the germline ends. From germline, CDR1 is PRHDT and CDR2 FYEKMQ (reference sequence). CDR3 DNA sequence: TGTGCCAGCAGCTCCGGAGCACCCGAGGAGCTGTTTTTT. This encodes CASSSGAPEELFF.

The chain couples TRBV4-1 to TRBJ1-2; 9 nucleotides match TRBD1. Germline V lookup: CDR1 MGHRA, CDR2 YSYEKL. The J segment lost 5 bases and the V segment lost 4 bases, leaving 17 bases of the junction unmatched. CDR3 size: 18 residues. The CDR3 protein is CASSRANPPTGGLYGYTF. The CDR3 DNA sequence: TGCGCCAGCAGCCGAGCCAACCCCCCGACAGGGGGATTGTATGGCTACACCTTC.

This clone was counted only a few times. The gene calls are TRBV7-2 and TRBJ1-1; possible D gene TRBD1, 5 bases. In germline, CDR1 is SGHTA, CDR2 FQGNSA. This CDR3 has 16 amino acids. Deletions cut 7 bases from V and 0 bases from J, with 18 bases between. The CDR3 DNA reads TGTGCCAGCACCGTAGCGGGGCGGGGCATGAACACTGAAGCTTTCTTT. The encoded protein is CASTVAGRGMNTEAFF.

This sequence joins TRBV11-2 and TRBJ2-5; TRBD1 agrees at 7 bases. V trimming: 4 bases; J trimming: 0 bases; junction bases outside the gene matches: 14. CDR1 is SGHAT and CDR2 is FQNNGV in the germline V gene. The CDR3 runs to 18 residues. The CDR3 coding sequence is TGTGCCAGCAGCTCCTTGGACCCGGGACAGTCTTACCAAGAGACCCAGTACTTC. Translating gives CASSSLDPGQSYQETQYF. The variable domain in full, with the rest retrieved from reference TRBV11-2 and TRBJ2-5, is EAGVAQSPRYKIIEKRQSVAFWCNPISGHATLYWYQQILGQGPKLLIQFQNNGVVDDSQLPKDRFSAERLKGVDSTLKIQPAKLEDSAVYLCASSSLDPGQSYQETQYFGPGTRLLVL.

This chain links TRBV19 with TRBJ2-1; TRBD1 matches at 7 bases. The CDR3 is made up of 16 amino acids. Germline lookup yields CDR1 LNHDA and CDR2 SQIVND (reference sequence). V dropped 4 bases and J dropped 4; count of bases not matched to a gene: 10. The CDR3: CASSSNRGMGYNEQFF. CDR3 DNA: TGTGCCAGTAGTAGTAACAGGGGAATGGGATACAATGAGCAGTTCTTC.

The CDR3 here is CASSVGGPSGNTIYF. The CDR3 bases are TGTGCCAGCAGTGTGGGGGGGCCCTCTGGAAACACCATATATTTT. This chain connects TRBV2 to TRBJ1-3; TRBD1 is a possible D gene (6 bases). V dropped 4 bases and J dropped 0 bases, with 10 bases sitting between them. The CDR3 consists of 15 residues. Germline CDR1 is SNHLY and CDR2 is FYNNEI.

This rearrangement joins TRBV11-3 to TRBJ2-5; 10 bases match TRBD2. The V and J ends lost 5 bases and 6 bases, in that order; junction bases with no gene match: 6. CDR3 length equals 14 residues. Germline V gene lookup returns CDR1 SGHNT and CDR2 YENEEA. CDR3 DNA sequence: TGTGCCAGCAGCCAGCGGGGGGGCATGAAGACCCAGTACTTC. Translation: CASSQRGGMKTQYF. The full variable domain, its missing parts supplied by reference TRBV11-3 and TRBJ2-5, is EAGVVQSPRYKIIEKKQPVAFWCNPISGHNTLYWYLQNLGQGPELLIRYENEEAVDDSQLPKDRFSAERLKGVDSTLKIQPAELGDSAVYLCASSQRGGMKTQYFGPGTRLLVL.

V is TRBV6-1 and J is TRBJ1-1, with no clear D. Trimming shortened V by 4 bases and J by 1 base, and 10 bases separated the two germline ends. Looked up from germline, CDR1 is MNHNS and CDR2 is SASEGT. The CDR3 is 14 amino acids. In DNA, the CDR3 is TGTGCCAGCAGTGTCGGAGATCGGAACACTGAAGCTTTCTTT. Amino acids: CASSVGDRNTEAFF.

J is TRBJ2-2 and V is TRBV2; perhaps TRBD2 as D (7 bases). This CDR3 contains 15 residues. Germline assignment: CDR1 SNHLY and CDR2 FYNNEI. V shed 6 bases and J shed 3 bases, with 14 bases lying between them. The CDR3 here is CASRWDYRDTGELFF. In DNA, the CDR3 is TGTGCCAGCAGATGGGACTACAGGGACACCGGGGAGCTGTTTTTT.

This chain joins TRBV13 and TRBJ1-1; possible D gene TRBD1, 5 bases. V shed 2 bases and J shed 1 base, with 5 bases lying between them. CDR3 length: 13 amino acids. Germline values: CDR1 PRHDT, CDR2 FYEKMQ (reference sequence). CDR3 coding DNA: TGTGCCAGCAGCTTAAGGGGGAACACTGAAGCTTTCTTT. As protein: CASSLRGNTEAFF.

There are a few counts of this clone. V is TRBV7-8 and J is TRBJ1-1; 10 nucleotides match TRBD1. CDR1 is SGHVS, CDR2 FQNEAQ, per germline. The CDR3 has 16 amino acids. The junction had 5 bases not matched to a gene; V was cut back by 3 bases and J by 1 base. The CDR3 DNA reads TGTGCCAGCAGCTTTCTCCGACAGGGGGCGAACACTGAAGCTTTCTTT. Translating gives CASSFLRQGANTEAFF.

The chain links TRBV25-1 to TRBJ2-5; D remains ambiguous. This CDR3 is built from 14 residues. Germline assignment: CDR1 MGHDK and CDR2 SYGVNS. Between the trimmed V and J ends, which lost 3 bases and 0 bases, there was a span of 8 bases. The CDR3 loop reads CASSDPGYQETQYF. As DNA, the CDR3 is TGTGCCAGCAGTGACCCAGGTTACCAAGAGACCCAGTACTTC.

V gene TRBV6-1 combines with J gene TRBJ2-3, with a weak D call TRBD2 (6 bases). This CDR3 comprises 15 residues. CDR1 and CDR2 (germline): MNHNS, SASEGT. V lost 7 bases to trimming and J lost 4 bases, with 18 bases between them. CDR3 sequence: CASTGRVGAPDTQYF. The CDR3 DNA sequence: TGTGCCAGCACCGGGAGAGTGGGAGCCCCAGATACGCAGTATTTT.

This sequence joins TRBV6-5 and TRBJ2-5, with D possibly matching TRBD1 (6 bases). CDR1 MNHEY and CDR2 SVGAGI come from the germline V gene. The CDR3 has 13 amino acids. V lost 7 bases to trimming and J lost 2 bases, with 11 bases between them. The CDR3: CASTRTAQETQYF. In nucleotides, the CDR3 is TGTGCCAGCACCCGGACAGCACAAGAGACCCAGTACTTC.

This clone was seen a single time. The rearrangement uses TRBV5-8 and TRBJ2-2; D unclear. The V and J ends lost 1 base and 4 bases respectively, with 5 bases between them. Germline values: CDR1 SGHTS, CDR2 YDEGEE. The CDR3 loop spans 13 amino acids. CDR3 protein: CASSLMRTGELFF. The CDR3 nucleotides are TGTGCCAGCAGCTTGATGCGCACCGGGGAGCTGTTTTTT.

V is TRBV7-3 and J is TRBJ1-5; D is ambiguous. Trimming stripped 5 bases from V and 6 bases from J, with 11 bases between. There are 13 residues in the CDR3. Germline V gene lookup returns CDR1 SGHTA and CDR2 FQGTGA. CDR3 region: CASSPGVGQPQHF. The CDR3 region has the DNA TGTGCCAGCAGCCCCGGAGTCGGTCAGCCCCAGCATTTT.

The chain employs TRBV2 and TRBJ2-2; 15 bases align to TRBD2. This CDR3 is 16 amino acids long. V lost 7 bases, J lost 5 bases, and 5 bases stayed unmatched. Germline CDR1 SNHLY, CDR2 FYNNEI. CDR3 DNA sequence: TGTGCCAGCACTACTGGACTAGCGGGGGGGACCGGGGAGCTGTTTTTT. Protein: CASTTGLAGGTGELFF. Together with reference TRBV2 and TRBJ2-2, the CDR3 gives the full variable domain: EPEVTQTPSHQVTQMGQEVILRCVPISNHLYFYWYRQILGQKVEFLVSFYNNEISEKSEIFDDQFSVERPDGSNFTLKIRSTKLEDSAMYFCASTTGLAGGTGELFFGEGSRLTVL.

The V gene is TRBV27, the J gene TRBJ1-4; 8 nucleotides match TRBD1. The CDR3 consists of 17 residues. The ends lost 10 bases at V and 4 bases at J; junction bases unmatched: 17. Germline CDR1 is MNHEY and CDR2 is SMNVEV (reference sequence). This chain's CDR3 is CATKTGTGPYYNEKLFF. The DNA of the CDR3 is TGTGCCACCAAGACCGGGACAGGTCCGTACTATAATGAAAAACTGTTTTTT.

The rearrangement joins TRBV7-9 to TRBJ1-5, with TRBD1 as a possible D gene (6 bases). This CDR3 has 13 amino acids. The V end was cut by 9 bases, the J end by 4 bases, with 13 bases between. Germline lookup yields CDR1 SEHNR and CDR2 FQNEAQ (reference sequence). DNA for the CDR3: TGTGCCAGTAGAAGGGACAAGAATCAGCCCCAGCATTTT. It codes for CASRRDKNQPQHF.

This clone came up a few times. This sequence joins TRBV7-2 and TRBJ2-5; 7 nucleotides align to TRBD1. Looked up from germline, CDR1 is SGHTA and CDR2 is FQGNSA. The CDR3 is 15 residues long. Trimming took 5 bases from V and 0 from J; bases not matched to a gene: 6. CDR3 coding DNA: TGTGCCAGCAGCGGGACAGTTTGGTACCAAGAGACCCAGTACTTC. Protein sequence: CASSGTVWYQETQYF.

V is TRBV9 and J is TRBJ1-2, with TRBD1 matching over 10 bases. The V and J ends lost 5 bases and 3 bases, in that order; junction bases with no gene match: 7. CDR1 is SGDLS and CDR2 is YYNGEE in the germline V gene. The length of the CDR3 is 15 residues. The CDR3 spells CASSSGQGDHYGYTF. DNA for the CDR3: TGTGCCAGCAGTTCTGGACAGGGGGATCACTATGGCTACACCTTC.

This clone was found a few times. This rearrangement joins TRBV19 to TRBJ1-2, with D hard to call. The V end was cut by 3 bases, the J end by 2 bases, with 16 bases between. This CDR3 region has 16 residues. Germline assignment: CDR1 LNHDA and CDR2 SQIVND (reference sequence). The CDR3 DNA is TGTGCCAGTAGTATTCTAACCGTAGACGGGAACTATGGCTACACCTTC. Protein: CASSILTVDGNYGYTF.

V and J are TRBV21-1 and TRBJ2-7; the DNA was not compared with TRBD1, the D call given in the table. TRBV21-1 is a listed pseudogene. This CDR3 comprises 14 residues. CDR3 nucleotide sequence: TGTGCCAGCAGCAAGGGCTTGCTCCTCTACGAGCAGTACTTC. This translates into CASSKGLLLYEQYF.

This clone was seen only once. The chain joins TRBV7-6 to TRBJ1-4, with 7 positions matching TRBD1. V shed 3 bases and J 1 base; nucleotides not matched to a gene: 2. CDR3 length equals 15 residues. CDR1 is SGHVS and CDR2 is FNYEAQ in the germline V gene. The CDR3 sequence: CASSLNRGTNEKLFF. CDR3 DNA: TGTGCCAGCAGCTTGAACAGGGGAACTAATGAAAAACTGTTTTTT. Full variable domain (rest looked up from reference TRBV7-6 and TRBJ1-4): GAGVSQSPRYKVTKRGQDVALRCDPISGHVSLYWYRQALGQGPEFLTYFNYEAQQDKSGLPNDRFSAERPEGSISTLTIQRTEQRDSAMYRCASSLNRGTNEKLFFGSGTQLSVL.

This rearrangement joins TRBV7-3 to TRBJ2-1, with D maybe TRBD2 (6 bases). The length of the CDR3 is 15 residues. Between the trimmed V and J ends, which lost 5 bases and 4 bases, there was a span of 15 bases. Germline values: CDR1 SGHTA, CDR2 FQGTGA. As DNA, the CDR3 is TGTGCCAGCAGCCCAGGACGCGCGGGATACAATGAGCAGTTCTTC. It translates to CASSPGRAGYNEQFF.

This clone was detected a few times. V and J are TRBV4-3 and TRBJ1-3, with D unclear. The V end lost 0 bases, the J end lost 0 bases, and 12 bases lay between the germline ends. Per the germline V gene, CDR1 is LGHNA and CDR2 is YSLEER. CDR3 size: 17 residues. CDR3: CASSQEFARDSGNTIYF. The CDR3 nucleotides read TGCGCCAGCAGCCAAGAGTTTGCCCGGGACTCTGGAAACACCATATATTTT.

The chain employs TRBV15 and TRBJ2-7; 7 bases line up with TRBD2. CDR1 is LNHNV and CDR2 is YYDKDF in the germline V gene (reference sequence). The CDR3 covers 16 residues. Trimming took 1 base from V and 5 from J; bases not matched to a gene: 11. Written as DNA, the CDR3 is TGTGCCACCAGCAGAGTCCCAAGGGGAGGGACCCACGAGCAGTACTTC. It translates to CATSRVPRGGTHEQYF.

The chain recombines TRBV5-8 with TRBJ2-3; 9 bases are a match to TRBD1. The CDR3 runs to 14 residues. J lost 4 bases, V lost 9 bases, and 9 bases had no gene match. Looked up from germline, CDR1 is SGHTS and CDR2 is YDEGEE. The CDR3 DNA is TGTGCCACCACAGACAGGGGGATCGCAGATACGCAGTATTTT. Its protein product is CATTDRGIADTQYF.